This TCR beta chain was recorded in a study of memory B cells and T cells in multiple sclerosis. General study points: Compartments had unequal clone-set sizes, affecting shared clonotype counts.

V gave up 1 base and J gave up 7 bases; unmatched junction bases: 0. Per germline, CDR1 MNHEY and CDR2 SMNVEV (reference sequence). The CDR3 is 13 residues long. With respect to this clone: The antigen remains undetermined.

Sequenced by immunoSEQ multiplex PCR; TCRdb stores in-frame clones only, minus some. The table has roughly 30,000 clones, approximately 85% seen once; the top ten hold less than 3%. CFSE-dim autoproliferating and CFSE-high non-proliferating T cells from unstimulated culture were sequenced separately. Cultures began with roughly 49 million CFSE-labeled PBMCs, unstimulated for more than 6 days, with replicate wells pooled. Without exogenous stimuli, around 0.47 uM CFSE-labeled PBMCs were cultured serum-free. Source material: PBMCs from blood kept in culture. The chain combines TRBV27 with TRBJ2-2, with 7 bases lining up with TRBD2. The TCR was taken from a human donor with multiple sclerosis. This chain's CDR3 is CASSLWTSGELFF. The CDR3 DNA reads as TGTGCCAGCAGTTTATGGACTAGCGGGGAGCTGTTTTTT.